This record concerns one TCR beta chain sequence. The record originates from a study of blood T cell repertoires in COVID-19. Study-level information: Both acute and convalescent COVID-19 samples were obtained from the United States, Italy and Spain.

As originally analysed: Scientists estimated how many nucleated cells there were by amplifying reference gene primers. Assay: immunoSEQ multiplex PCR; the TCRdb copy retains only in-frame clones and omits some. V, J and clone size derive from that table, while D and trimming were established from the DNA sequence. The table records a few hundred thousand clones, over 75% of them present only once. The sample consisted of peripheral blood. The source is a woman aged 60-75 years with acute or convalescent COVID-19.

The CDR3 DNA is TGTGCCAGCAGTCGCTGGGACAGGGCTTCGGCGGGCCGCCTCACAGATACGCAGTATTTT. This gives the protein CASSRWDRASAGRLTDTQYF. J is TRBJ2-3 and V is TRBV6-2 or TRBV6-3, with 9 bases identical to TRBD1. Trimming removed 5 bases from V and 2 bases from J; junction bases left unmatched: 20. Germline V gene sequence: CDR1 MNHEY, CDR2 SVGEGT. CDR3 size: 20 residues.